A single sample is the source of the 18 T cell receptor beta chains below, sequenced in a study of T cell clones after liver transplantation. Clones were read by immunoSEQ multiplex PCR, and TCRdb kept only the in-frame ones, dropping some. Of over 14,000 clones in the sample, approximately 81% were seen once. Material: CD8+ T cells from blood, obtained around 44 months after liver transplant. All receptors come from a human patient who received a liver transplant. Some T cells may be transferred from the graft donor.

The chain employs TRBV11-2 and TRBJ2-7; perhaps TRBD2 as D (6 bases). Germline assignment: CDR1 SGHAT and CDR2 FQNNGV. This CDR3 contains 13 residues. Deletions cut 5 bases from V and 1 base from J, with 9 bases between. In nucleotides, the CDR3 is TGTGCCAGCAGCGCGGGACCTTCCTACGAGCAGTACTTC. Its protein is CASSAGPSYEQYF.

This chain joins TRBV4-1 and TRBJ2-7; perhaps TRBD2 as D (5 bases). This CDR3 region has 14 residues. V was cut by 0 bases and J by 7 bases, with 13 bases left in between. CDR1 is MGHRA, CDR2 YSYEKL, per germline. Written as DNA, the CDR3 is TGCGCCAGCAGCCAAGATGAGGGAACCGGGGAGCAGTACTTC. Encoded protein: CASSQDEGTGEQYF.

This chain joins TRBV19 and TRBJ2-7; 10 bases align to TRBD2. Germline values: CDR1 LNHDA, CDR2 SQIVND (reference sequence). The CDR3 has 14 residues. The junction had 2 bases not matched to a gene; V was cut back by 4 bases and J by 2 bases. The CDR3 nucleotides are TGTGCCAGTAGTACTAGCGGGGGACCCTACGAGCAGTACTTC. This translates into CASSTSGGPYEQYF.

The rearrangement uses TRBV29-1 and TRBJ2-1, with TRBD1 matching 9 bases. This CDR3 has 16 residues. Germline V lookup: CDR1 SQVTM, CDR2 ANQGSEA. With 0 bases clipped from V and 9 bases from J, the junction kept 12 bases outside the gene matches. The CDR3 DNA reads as TGCAGCGTTGAAGACGGGACAGGGAGCGATATGGGTGAGCAGTTCTTC. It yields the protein CSVEDGTGSDMGEQFF.

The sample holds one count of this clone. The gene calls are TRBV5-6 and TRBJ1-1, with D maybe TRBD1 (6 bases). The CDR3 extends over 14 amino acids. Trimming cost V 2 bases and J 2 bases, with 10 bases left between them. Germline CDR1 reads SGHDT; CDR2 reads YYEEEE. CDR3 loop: CASSLGQPNTEAFF. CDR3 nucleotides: TGTGCCAGCAGCTTAGGACAGCCAAACACTGAAGCTTTCTTT. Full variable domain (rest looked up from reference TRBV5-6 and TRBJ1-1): DAGVTQSPTHLIKTRGQQVTLRCSPKSGHDTVSWYQQALGQGPQFIFQYYEEEERQRGNFPDRFSGHQFPNYSSELNVNALLLGDSALYLCASSLGQPNTEAFFGQGTRLTVV.

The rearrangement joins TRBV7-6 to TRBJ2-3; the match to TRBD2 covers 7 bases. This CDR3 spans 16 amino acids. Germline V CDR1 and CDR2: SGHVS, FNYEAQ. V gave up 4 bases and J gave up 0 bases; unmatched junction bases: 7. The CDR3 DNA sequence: TGTGCCAGCAGCTCGCTAGCGGAGATTAGCACAGATACGCAGTATTTT. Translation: CASSSLAEISTDTQYF.

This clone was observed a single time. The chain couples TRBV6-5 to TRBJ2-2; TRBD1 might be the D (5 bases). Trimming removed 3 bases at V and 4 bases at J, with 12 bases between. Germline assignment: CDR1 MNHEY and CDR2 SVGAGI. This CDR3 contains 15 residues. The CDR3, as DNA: TGTGCCAGCAGTTATTCCGGACACCTCACCGGGGAGCTGTTTTTT. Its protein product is CASSYSGHLTGELFF.

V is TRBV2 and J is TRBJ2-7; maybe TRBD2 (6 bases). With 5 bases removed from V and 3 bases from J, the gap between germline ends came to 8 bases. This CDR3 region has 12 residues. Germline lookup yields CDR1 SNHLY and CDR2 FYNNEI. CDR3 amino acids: CASSRSGYEQYF. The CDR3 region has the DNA TGTGCCAGCAGTCGTAGCGGCTACGAGCAGTACTTC.

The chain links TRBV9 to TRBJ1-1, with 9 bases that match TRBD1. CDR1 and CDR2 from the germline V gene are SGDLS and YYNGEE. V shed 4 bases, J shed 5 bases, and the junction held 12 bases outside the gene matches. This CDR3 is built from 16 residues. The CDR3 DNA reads TGTGCCAGCAGCCCCCCGGGACAGGGTAGTCGGACTGAAGCTTTCTTT. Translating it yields CASSPPGQGSRTEAFF.

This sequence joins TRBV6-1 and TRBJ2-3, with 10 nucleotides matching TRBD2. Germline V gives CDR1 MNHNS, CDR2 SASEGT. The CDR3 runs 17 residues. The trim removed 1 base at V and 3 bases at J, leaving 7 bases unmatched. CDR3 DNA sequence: TGTGCCAGCAGTGAAGGGATAGCGGGAGGTGGGACAGATACGCAGTATTTT. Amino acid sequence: CASSEGIAGGGTDTQYF.

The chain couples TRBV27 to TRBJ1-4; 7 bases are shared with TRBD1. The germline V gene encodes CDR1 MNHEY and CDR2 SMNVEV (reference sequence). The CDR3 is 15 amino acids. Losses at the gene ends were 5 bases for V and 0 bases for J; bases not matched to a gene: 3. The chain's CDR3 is CASSGGQATNEKLFF. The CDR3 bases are TGTGCCAGCAGTGGAGGACAGGCAACTAATGAAAAACTGTTTTTT.

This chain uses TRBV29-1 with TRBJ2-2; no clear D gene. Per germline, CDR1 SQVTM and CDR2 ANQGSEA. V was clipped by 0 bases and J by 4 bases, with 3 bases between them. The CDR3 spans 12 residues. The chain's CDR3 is CSVEDPTGELFF. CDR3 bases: TGCAGCGTTGAAGACCCCACCGGGGAGCTGTTTTTT.

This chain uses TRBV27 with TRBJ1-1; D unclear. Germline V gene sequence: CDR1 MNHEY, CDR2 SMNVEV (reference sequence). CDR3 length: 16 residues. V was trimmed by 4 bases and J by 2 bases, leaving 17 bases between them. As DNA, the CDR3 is TGTGCCAGCAGTTCCCACTTAGTTGGCTTCAACACTGAAGCTTTCTTT. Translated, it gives CASSSHLVGFNTEAFF.

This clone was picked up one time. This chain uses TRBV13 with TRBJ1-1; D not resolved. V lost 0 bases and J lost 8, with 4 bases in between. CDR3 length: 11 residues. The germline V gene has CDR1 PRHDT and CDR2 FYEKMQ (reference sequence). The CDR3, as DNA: TGTGCCAGCAGCTTAGGGATAGAAGCTTTCTTT. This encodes CASSLGIEAFF. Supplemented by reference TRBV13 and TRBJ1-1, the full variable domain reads AAGVIQSPRHLIKEKRETATLKCYPIPRHDTVYWYQQGPGQDPQFLISFYEKMQSDKGSIPDRFSAQQFSDYHSELNMSSLELGDSALYFCASSLGIEAFFGQGTRLTVV.

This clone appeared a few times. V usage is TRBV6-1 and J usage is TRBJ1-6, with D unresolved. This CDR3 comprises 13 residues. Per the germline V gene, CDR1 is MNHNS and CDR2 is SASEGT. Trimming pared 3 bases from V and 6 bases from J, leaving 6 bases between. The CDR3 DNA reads TGTGCCAGCAGTGATCTGGGTAATTCACCCCTCCACTTT. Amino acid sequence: CASSDLGNSPLHF.

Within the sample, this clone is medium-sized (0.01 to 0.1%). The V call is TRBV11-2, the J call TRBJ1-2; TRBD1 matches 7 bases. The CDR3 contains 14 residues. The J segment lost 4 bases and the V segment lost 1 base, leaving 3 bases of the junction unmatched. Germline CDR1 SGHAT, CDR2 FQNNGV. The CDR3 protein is CASSLVQGGYGYTF. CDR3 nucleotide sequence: TGTGCCAGCAGCTTAGTGCAGGGGGGCTATGGCTACACCTTC.

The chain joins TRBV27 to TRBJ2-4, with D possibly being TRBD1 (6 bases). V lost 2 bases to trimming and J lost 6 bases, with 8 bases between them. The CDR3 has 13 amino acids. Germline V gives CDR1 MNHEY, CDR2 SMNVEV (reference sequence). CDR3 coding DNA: TGTGCCAGCAGTTTAAACAGGGTAAACATTCAGTACTTC. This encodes CASSLNRVNIQYF.

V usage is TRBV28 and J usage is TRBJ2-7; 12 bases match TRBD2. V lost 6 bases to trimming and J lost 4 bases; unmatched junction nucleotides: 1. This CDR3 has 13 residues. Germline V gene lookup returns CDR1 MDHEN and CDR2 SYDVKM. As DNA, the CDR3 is TGTGCCAGCAGGACTAGCGGGAGTTACGAGCAGTACTTC. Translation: CASRTSGSYEQYF.